This T cell receptor (beta chain) was identified during a study of cytomegalovirus exposure and HLA in healthy donors. Findings and limits, study-wide: Later examination showed HLA-associated TCR beta chains had greater clonal expansion than equally common others. At a 0.05 false discovery rate, a later analysis found over 15,000 TCR beta sequences to be associated with HLA alleles. Presence/absence results assume similar sequencing depth per donor, which may not hold. Associated with cytomegalovirus, according to the listing, were around 160 TCR beta chains.

The V and J ends lost 3 bases and 4 bases respectively, with 12 bases between them. This CDR3 is 14 amino acids long. The germline V gene has CDR1 SEHNR and CDR2 FQNEAQ (reference sequence). 60 Vbeta and 13 Jbeta primers were used in PCR. Measured with immunoSEQ multiplex PCR; TCRdb has only the in-frame clones, and not every one. This sample carries 150,000 to 200,000 clones, 75% of them seen once, and the ten largest clones take about 8%. Concerning this clone itself: The antigen is undetermined.

The clonotype was recovered from a woman aged 40 to 50 in good health and CMV-seropositive. The chain has TRBV7-9 and TRBJ2-5; D perhaps matches TRBD1 (6 bases). The sequenced sample consisted of PBMCs. The CDR3 coding sequence is TGTGCCAGCAGCTTGGGGACACTCCCAGAGACCCAGTACTTC. This sequence encodes CASSLGTLPETQYF.